The sequence of this T cell receptor (beta chain) was determined in a study of blood T cell repertoires in COVID-19. Authors' data handling: Reference gene primers were amplified, and this amplification served to estimate nucleated cell counts. Measured with immunoSEQ multiplex PCR; TCRdb has only the in-frame clones, and not every one. D and trimming come from the DNA, and the V and J calls and clone size come from that table. The table includes 180,000 or so clones, approximately 80% detected once. Participants came from fewer than 25 US areas, aged about 18 to 95 years. The study counted Cohort 3 donors as recovered given two negative PCRs, clearance, or symptom resolution. What was sequenced was PBMCs or T cells enriched from blood (not recorded which). This sequence originates from a woman aged 55-70 years who had recovered from COVID-19.

The CDR3 protein is CASSPFGSAEREKLFF. CDR3 in DNA: TGTGCCAGCTCACCATTTGGCTCCGCGGAACGGGAAAAACTGTTTTTT. The chain carries TRBV18 and TRBJ1-4; D gene uncertain. The CDR3 extends over 16 amino acids. Trimming removed 2 bases from V and 8 bases from J, with 18 bases in between. Germline V gives CDR1 KGHSH, CDR2 LQKENI.